These 6 T cell receptor beta chains originate from one sample sequenced in a study of CD4 T cells in relation to SARS-CoV-2 and coronaviruses (dated by TCRdb to the early 2020s). Libraries were prepared through the immunoSEQ multiplex PCR assay. This is the immuneACCESS table as TCRdb keeps it, with only in-frame sequences that have V and J called. A part of the clones is gone; compared with another copy, unresolved V genes explain less than half, and the rest is unexplained. This sample has roughly 18,000 clones in its table, and about 80% of those were observed once. The ten biggest clones cover over 25% of the sample. No antigens are known for them. CD4+ T cells from unexposed donors were collected before the COVID-19 pandemic (2011-2018). After around 10 days of culture, CD4+ T cells were isolated with the EasySep CD4+ T cell isolation kit. Specimen: CD4+ T cells from PBMCs, cultured in vitro. These receptors all stem from a human donor in good health.

The chain links TRBV6-5 to TRBJ1-6; 9 bases align to TRBD1. Germline values: CDR1 MNHEY, CDR2 SVGAGI. The CDR3 totals 13 residues. V lost 8 bases, J lost 10 bases, and 6 bases stayed unmatched. The CDR3 bases are TGTGCCAGCCATCGGGACAGGGAATCACCCCTCCACTTT. Translated: CASHRDRESPLHF.

The J gene is TRBJ1-1, the V gene TRBV6-1; D may be TRBD1 (6 bases). The CDR3 contains 14 residues. Trimming took off 2 bases at V and 1 base at J, with 8 bases between the two ends. Germline CDR1 reads MNHNS; CDR2 reads SASEGT. CDR3 coding DNA: TGTGCCAGCAGTGAATGGACAGAGAACACTGAAGCTTTCTTT. It translates to CASSEWTENTEAFF.

This chain joins TRBV2 and TRBJ2-5; D ambiguous. V dropped 4 bases and J dropped 5 bases, with 14 bases sitting between them. CDR3 size: 14 residues. Germline V lookup: CDR1 SNHLY, CDR2 FYNNEI. CDR3 nucleotide sequence: TGTGCCAGCAGTGGGGGTCAGTTCGGGGAGACCCAGTACTTC. This translates into CASSGGQFGETQYF.

The J gene is TRBJ2-1, the V gene TRBV18; 12 positions agree with TRBD2. The trim removed 0 bases at V and 7 bases at J, leaving 4 bases unmatched. CDR1 and CDR2 from the germline V gene are KGHSH and LQKENI. The CDR3 length is 16 residues. CDR3 DNA sequence: TGTGCCAGCTCACCACCAGGACTAGCGGGGTCAAATGAGCAGTTCTTC. Translation: CASSPPGLAGSNEQFF. Full variable domain (remainder filled in from reference TRBV18 and TRBJ2-1): NAGVMQNPRHLVRRRGQEARLRCSPMKGHSHVYWYRQLPEEGLKFMVYLQKENIIDESGMPKERFSAEFPKEGPSILRIQQVVRGDSAAYFCASSPPGLAGSNEQFFGPGTRLTVL.

The chain joins TRBV28 to TRBJ1-2; weak D call: TRBD1 (6 bases). V dropped 4 bases and J dropped 4 bases, with 13 bases sitting between them. Germline CDR1 reads MDHEN; CDR2 reads SYDVKM. There are 14 residues in the CDR3. The CDR3 DNA reads as TGTGCCAGCAGTTCCTACGTACAGGGCTATGGCTACACCTTC. As protein: CASSSYVQGYGYTF.

The chain combines TRBV27 with TRBJ2-2; D perhaps matches TRBD1 (6 bases). CDR1 is MNHEY, CDR2 SMNVEV, per germline (reference sequence). The V end lost 4 bases, the J end lost 3 bases, and 15 bases lay between the germline ends. The CDR3 covers 16 residues. The CDR3 here is CASSSLGQPDTGELFF. The CDR3 DNA follows: TGTGCCAGCAGTTCCTTAGGACAGCCTGACACCGGGGAGCTGTTTTTT.